The text below deals with one T cell receptor (beta chain). This sample is part of a study of control samples from healthy donors and cancer patients. Sequencing used immunoSEQ multiplex PCR; TCRdb keeps in-frame clones, though not all of them. The sample has tens of thousands of clones; 75% to 90% are singletons. The germline V gene encodes CDR1 SGDLS and CDR2 YYNGEE. The CDR3 is 14 amino acids. The germline V and J ends were trimmed by 5 bases and 0 bases, with 9 bases remaining between them. The TCR sequence derives from a man between 60 and 75 years old in good health. The sample comprised blood. This chain joins TRBV9 and TRBJ1-3; perhaps TRBD1 as D (6 bases). CDR3 coding DNA: TGTGCCAGCAGACCACAGGGCTCTGGAAACACCATATATTTT. This translates into CASRPQGSGNTIYF.